The sequence of this T cell receptor beta chain was determined in a study of a mutant IDH1 vaccine in newly diagnosed glioma. Study summary: Beforehand, treatment had been radiotherapy, temozolomide, or both; the majority received both.

The assay was immunoSEQ multiplex PCR, and TCRdb's table has in-frame clones only and misses some. The sample records tens of thousands of clones, approximately 86% being singletons. Points from the study as a whole: Changes to the top peripheral T cell clonotypes appeared unrelated to pseudoprogression.

Time point noted: baseline, week 1 (first vaccination visit). The treatment is: pre-vaccination baseline after standard-of-care therapy. Worth noting for this clone: What it binds is not known.

The CDR3 contains 19 residues. Germline values: CDR1 LNHDA, CDR2 SQIVND (reference sequence). Trimming removed 2 bases from V and 5 bases from J, with 24 bases in between. The gene calls are TRBV19 and TRBJ1-4, with D hard to call. The TCR comes from a man aged 25 to 45 with glioma. This sample comprised PBMCs, obtained from a glioma patient treated with radiotherapy, temozolomide or both. The CDR3 sequence is CASSIRQTPAGRINEKLFF. The CDR3 DNA reads TGTGCCAGTAGTATAAGGCAGACCCCTGCAGGAAGGATCAATGAAAAACTGTTTTTT.